One sample yielded the 27 T cell receptor beta chains listed below, sequenced in a study of cytomegalovirus exposure and HLA in healthy donors. Primers for the PCR totalled 60 Vbeta and 13 Jbeta. The protocol was immunoSEQ multiplex PCR, while the TCRdb copy is restricted to in-frame clones and leaves out a portion. This sample has just under 95,000 clones, with over 70% found just once. The material sequenced was PBMCs. The receptors were sampled from a man aged 45-65 years in good health and CMV-seropositive.

This clone was found a few times. At one of its ends the junction is not consistent with the germline gene, which may arise from a read error. The V gene is TRBV4-3, the J gene TRBJ1-1; 7 nucleotides agree with TRBD1. Germline V gives CDR1 LGHNA, CDR2 YSLEER. This CDR3 spans 15 amino acids. Here the CDR3 DNA reads TGCGCCAGCACCCAACTTACAGGGGCAGGCACTGAAGCTTTCTTT. Its translation: CASTQLTGAGTEAFF.

The V and J genes are TRBV7-6 and TRBJ2-5; 8 bases match TRBD1. This CDR3 is built from 16 residues. Germline CDR1 and CDR2: SGHVS and FNYEAQ. V lost 1 base and J lost 5; bases outside the gene matches: 9. The CDR3: CASSLVGTGTWETQYF. In nucleotides, the CDR3 is TGTGCCAGCAGCTTAGTGGGGACAGGAACTTGGGAGACCCAGTACTTC. The full variable domain, in which reference TRBV7-6 and TRBJ2-5 provide the parts outside the CDR3, is GAGVSQSPRYKVTKRGQDVALRCDPISGHVSLYWYRQALGQGPEFLTYFNYEAQQDKSGLPNDRFSAERPEGSISTLTIQRTEQRDSAMYRCASSLVGTGTWETQYFGPGTRLLVL.

The chain combines TRBV5-1 with TRBJ1-4; 9 bases are a match to TRBD1. The V gene's germline CDR1 is SGHRS and CDR2 YFSETQ. V lost 4 bases, J lost 4 bases, and 2 bases stayed unmatched. The CDR3 has 14 residues. The DNA of the CDR3 is TGCGCCAGCAGCGAGGGACAGGGTAATGAAAAACTGTTTTTT. Amino acid sequence: CASSEGQGNEKLFF.

The chain employs TRBV5-1 and TRBJ1-2; possible D gene TRBD1, 5 bases. Germline V gene data show CDR1 as SGHRS and CDR2 as YFSETQ. The CDR3 sequence is 15 residues long. V shed 2 bases and J shed 0 bases, with 11 bases lying between them. In DNA, the CDR3 is TGCGCCAGCAGCTTAGGCGGGGGGGCTAACTATGGCTACACCTTC. Residues: CASSLGGGANYGYTF.

This clone showed up just a few times. This rearrangement joins TRBV11-1 to TRBJ2-1, with 7 bases aligning to TRBD1. Germline V gene sequence: CDR1 SGHAT, CDR2 FQDESV (reference sequence). CDR3 length: 16 residues. The J segment lost 7 bases and the V segment lost 1 base, leaving 10 bases of the junction unmatched. This CDR3 reads CASSLGLGGIGNEQFF. In DNA form, the CDR3 reads TGTGCCAGCAGCTTAGGGTTAGGGGGCATAGGGAATGAGCAGTTCTTC.

The V call is TRBV11-2, the J call TRBJ1-2, with D hard to call. The ends were cut back, 3 bases at V and 8 bases at J, with 13 bases in the middle. This CDR3 is 13 amino acids long. CDR1 and CDR2 (germline): SGHAT, FQNNGV. Here the CDR3 reads CASSFQPGWGYTF. CDR3 bases: TGTGCCAGCAGCTTCCAACCGGGATGGGGCTACACCTTC.

This clone was detected once. J is TRBJ1-6 and V is TRBV30; 7 bases fit TRBD1. Losses at the gene ends were 0 bases for V and 6 bases for J; bases not matched to a gene: 8. This CDR3 has 16 amino acids. In germline, CDR1 is GTSNPN, CDR2 SVGIG (reference sequence). The CDR3 sequence is CAWSVRDSRGNSPLHF. The CDR3 nucleotides are TGTGCCTGGAGTGTAAGGGACAGTCGGGGTAATTCACCCCTCCACTTT.

This clone was counted once. As DNA, the CDR3 is TGTGCCTGGAGTGTACAGGTGAACACTGAAGCTTTCTTT. Translated: CAWSVQVNTEAFF. The J gene is TRBJ1-1, the V gene TRBV30, with D possibly TRBD1 on 5 matching bases. Germline CDR1 GTSNPN, CDR2 SVGIG (reference sequence). The CDR3 loop spans 13 amino acids. V was shortened by 0 bases and J by 0 bases, with 5 bases between the two germline ends.

This CDR3 reads CASGADAYNEQFF. CDR3 nucleotide sequence: TGTGCCAGTGGGGCGGATGCCTACAATGAGCAGTTCTTC. This rearrangement joins TRBV6-5 to TRBJ2-1; D perhaps matches TRBD1 (5 bases). V was cut by 9 bases and J by 2 bases, with 11 bases left in between. The CDR3 sequence is 13 residues long. The germline V gene encodes CDR1 MNHEY and CDR2 SVGAGI.

The genes are TRBV7-2 and TRBJ2-3; D not certain. The CDR3 covers 13 residues. Trimming shortened V by 3 bases and J by 3 bases, and 7 bases separated the two germline ends. From germline, CDR1 is SGHTA and CDR2 FQGNSA. CDR3 region: CASSFRGTDTQYF. The CDR3 region has the DNA TGTGCCAGCAGCTTTCGCGGAACAGATACGCAGTATTTT. The full variable domain, rest sourced from reference TRBV7-2 and TRBJ2-3, is GAGVSQSPSNKVTEKGKDVELRCDPISGHTALYWYRQSLGQGLEFLIYFQGNSAPDKSGLPSDRFSAERTGGSVSTLTIQRTQQEDSAVYLCASSFRGTDTQYFGPGTRLTVL.

This clone was seen only a few times. The chain links TRBV11-2 to TRBJ2-2, with a weak D call TRBD2 (7 bases). V dropped 5 bases and J dropped 4 bases, with 17 bases sitting between them. Looked up from germline, CDR1 is SGHAT and CDR2 is FQNNGV. CDR3 size: 16 residues. This CDR3 is CASSTWGGRSTGELFF. CDR3 nucleotide sequence: TGTGCCAGCAGCACCTGGGGGGGGCGGAGCACCGGGGAGCTGTTTTTT.

The J gene is TRBJ2-3, the V gene TRBV30, with 10 bases fitting TRBD2. The CDR3 covers 16 residues. Per germline, CDR1 GTSNPN and CDR2 SVGIG (reference sequence). After removal of 2 bases from V and 4 bases from J, the junction contained 9 bases not matched to a gene. The CDR3 sequence is CAWSHDLAGVADTQYF. The CDR3 bases are TGTGCCTGGAGTCACGACCTAGCGGGGGTGGCAGATACGCAGTATTTT. The entire variable domain, with the rest obtained from reference TRBV30 and TRBJ2-3, is as follows: SQTIHQWPATLVQPVGSPLSLECTVEGTSNPNLYWYRQAAGRGLQLLFYSVGIGQISSEVPQNLSASRPQDRQFILSSKKLLLSDSGFYLCAWSHDLAGVADTQYFGPGTRLTVL.

The CDR3 coding sequence is TGCGCCAGCGGGGAGGCGGGGGGTACCTACAATGAGCAGTTCTTC. Its translation is CASGEAGGTYNEQFF. The V gene is TRBV5-1, the J gene TRBJ2-1; 8 bases agree with TRBD2. Trimming took 7 bases from V and 2 from J; bases not matched to a gene: 8. The CDR3 extends over 15 amino acids. Germline CDR1 and CDR2: SGHRS and YFSETQ.

J is TRBJ2-1 and V is TRBV30; D is perhaps TRBD1 (5 bases). The ends were cut back, 0 bases at V and 6 bases at J, with 9 bases in the middle. Germline V CDR1 and CDR2: GTSNPN, SVGIG (reference sequence). There are 13 residues in the CDR3. Here the CDR3 reads CAWSVQQVNEQFF. As DNA, the CDR3 is TGTGCCTGGAGTGTACAACAGGTCAATGAGCAGTTCTTC.

There are a few counts of this clone. The chain links TRBV2 to TRBJ1-1; D not certain. From germline, CDR1 is SNHLY and CDR2 FYNNEI. Trimming took off 3 bases at V and 0 bases at J, with 8 bases between the two ends. This CDR3 spans 14 amino acids. CDR3 in amino acids: CASSEVGMNTEAFF. The CDR3 DNA reads as TGTGCCAGCAGTGAGGTCGGGATGAACACTGAAGCTTTCTTT.

This chain's CDR3 is CASSVQGAGGYTF. The CDR3 region has the DNA TGTGCCAGCAGCGTTCAGGGGGCGGGGGGCTACACCTTC. This chain joins TRBV7-9 and TRBJ1-2, with 8 bases aligning to TRBD1. This CDR3 region has 13 residues. Trimming at V came to 5 bases and at J to 8 bases, leaving 7 bases not matched to a gene. The germline V gene encodes CDR1 SEHNR and CDR2 FQNEAQ (reference sequence).

The chain uses TRBV5-1 and TRBJ2-7, with 8 bases lining up with TRBD1. Germline CDR1 reads SGHRS; CDR2 reads YFSETQ. J lost 0 bases, V lost 7 bases, and 9 bases had no gene match. CDR3 length equals 15 residues. As DNA, the CDR3 is TGCGCCAGCTCCCTCCATGGACAGGGCTCCTACGAGCAGTACTTC. Its protein product is CASSLHGQGSYEQYF.

This clone has only a few counts. This chain links TRBV30 with TRBJ1-2, with 7 bases matching TRBD1. This CDR3 has 14 amino acids. The trim removed 0 bases at V and 5 bases at J, leaving 6 bases unmatched. CDR1 and CDR2 (germline): GTSNPN, SVGIG (reference sequence). In DNA, the CDR3 is TGTGCCTGGAGTGTACACCAGGGGGGATATGGCTACACCTTC. Protein sequence: CAWSVHQGGYGYTF.

This clone was seen only a few times. The chain joins TRBV30 to TRBJ1-1; D might be TRBD1 (6 bases). V lost 6 bases to trimming and J lost 1 base, with 21 bases between them. This CDR3 region has 16 residues. Germline CDR1 reads GTSNPN; CDR2 reads SVGIG (reference sequence). The CDR3 bases are TGTGCCTGCGAAGGGGGGGAGCAGGGACAGAACACTGAAGCTTTCTTT. It codes for CACEGGEQGQNTEAFF.

This clone was seen a few times. The CDR3 coding sequence is TGTGCCAGCAGCCCCCAGACTAGCGGGGGTATAGTCTACGAGCAGTACTTC. It specifies CASSPQTSGGIVYEQYF. The rearrangement joins TRBV5-6 to TRBJ2-7; 12 bases agree with TRBD2. Germline V lookup: CDR1 SGHDT, CDR2 YYEEEE. This CDR3 has 17 residues. V was pared by 4 bases and J by 3 bases, with 11 bases of the junction left unmatched.

Only one count was recorded for this clone. This sequence joins TRBV5-4 and TRBJ2-5; D is possibly TRBD2 (5 bases). This CDR3 is 13 amino acids long. Trimming stripped 5 bases from V and 6 bases from J, with 14 bases between. CDR1 and CDR2 (germline): SGHNT, YYREEE (reference sequence). The CDR3 region has the DNA TGTGCCAGCAGTCTGGCCGGGGTTAAGACCCAGTACTTC. Translating gives CASSLAGVKTQYF.

Only a few counts were recorded for this clone. The chain combines TRBV27 with TRBJ2-7; 7 nucleotides align to TRBD2. V was clipped by 1 base and J by 6 bases; unmatched bases: 9. CDR1 and CDR2 from the germline V gene are MNHEY and SMNVEV (reference sequence). This CDR3 region has 15 residues. CDR3: CASSLLALAAREQYF. CDR3 in DNA: TGTGCCAGCAGTTTATTGGCTCTAGCGGCACGCGAGCAGTACTTC.

The chain employs TRBV7-6 and TRBJ2-7; possible D gene TRBD1, 5 bases. Trimming pared 2 bases from V and 3 bases from J, leaving 8 bases between. The CDR3 has 13 residues. Germline-derived CDR1 and CDR2 are SGHVS and FNYEAQ. In DNA form, the CDR3 reads TGTGCCAGCAGCTTAAGTCAGGGCTACGAGCAGTACTTC. Amino acids: CASSLSQGYEQYF.

This chain links TRBV21-1 with TRBJ1-1; TRBD1, the D gene given by the table, was not confirmed from the DNA. TRBV21-1 is tagged as a pseudogene. The CDR3 sequence is 17 residues long. CDR3 region: CASSKVRGQGPNTEAFF. The CDR3 DNA follows: TGTGCCAGCAGCAAAGTAAGAGGACAGGGCCCGAACACTGAAGCTTTCTTT.

The V call is TRBV4-1, the J call TRBJ2-4; TRBD1 agrees at 8 bases. Germline CDR1 and CDR2: MGHRA and YSYEKL. The V gene end was trimmed by 1 base and the J gene end by 0 bases; junction bases not matched to a gene: 5. The CDR3 spans 17 residues. CDR3 sequence: CASSQAVDRGAKNIQYF. As DNA, the CDR3 is TGCGCCAGCAGCCAAGCAGTCGACAGGGGAGCCAAAAACATTCAGTACTTC.

The chain recombines TRBV19 with TRBJ1-1; D gene ambiguous. Germline CDR1 LNHDA, CDR2 SQIVND (reference sequence). Trimming removed 3 bases at V and 4 bases at J, with 12 bases between. The CDR3 is 14 amino acids. In nucleotides, the CDR3 is TGTGCCAGTAGTATGGCTCCGGGGAGCACTGAAGCTTTCTTT. Encoded protein: CASSMAPGSTEAFF.

This clone has only a few counts. V and J are TRBV14 and TRBJ1-1, with D hard to call. Germline V gene data show CDR1 as SGHDN and CDR2 as FVKESK. The V gene lost 0 bases and the J gene lost 0 bases, with 8 bases spanning the gap. The CDR3 contains 15 residues. CDR3 DNA sequence: TGTGCCAGCAGCCAAGACCTAGGAGTGAACACTGAAGCTTTCTTT. Protein sequence: CASSQDLGVNTEAFF.